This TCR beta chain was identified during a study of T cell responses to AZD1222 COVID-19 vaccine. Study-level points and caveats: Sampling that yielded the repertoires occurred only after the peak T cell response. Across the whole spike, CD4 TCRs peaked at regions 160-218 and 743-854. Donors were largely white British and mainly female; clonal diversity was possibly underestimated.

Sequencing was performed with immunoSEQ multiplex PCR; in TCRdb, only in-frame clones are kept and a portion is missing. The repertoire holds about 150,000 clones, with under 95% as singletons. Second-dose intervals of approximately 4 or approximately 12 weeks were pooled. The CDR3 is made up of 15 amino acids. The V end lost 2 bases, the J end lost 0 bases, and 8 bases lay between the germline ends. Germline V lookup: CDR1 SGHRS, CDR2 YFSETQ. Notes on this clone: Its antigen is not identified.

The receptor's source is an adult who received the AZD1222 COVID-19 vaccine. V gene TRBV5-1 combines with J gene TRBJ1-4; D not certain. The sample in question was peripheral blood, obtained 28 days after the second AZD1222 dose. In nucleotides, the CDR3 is TGCGCCAGCAGCTTCCAGCCCGCAACTAATGAAAAACTGTTTTTT. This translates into CASSFQPATNEKLFF. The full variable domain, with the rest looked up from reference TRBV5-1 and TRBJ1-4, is KAGVTQTPRYLIKTRGQQVTLSCSPISGHRSVSWYQQTPGQGLQFLFEYFSETQRNKGNFPGRFSGRQFSNSRSEMNVSTLELGDSALYLCASSFQPATNEKLFFGSGTQLSVL.